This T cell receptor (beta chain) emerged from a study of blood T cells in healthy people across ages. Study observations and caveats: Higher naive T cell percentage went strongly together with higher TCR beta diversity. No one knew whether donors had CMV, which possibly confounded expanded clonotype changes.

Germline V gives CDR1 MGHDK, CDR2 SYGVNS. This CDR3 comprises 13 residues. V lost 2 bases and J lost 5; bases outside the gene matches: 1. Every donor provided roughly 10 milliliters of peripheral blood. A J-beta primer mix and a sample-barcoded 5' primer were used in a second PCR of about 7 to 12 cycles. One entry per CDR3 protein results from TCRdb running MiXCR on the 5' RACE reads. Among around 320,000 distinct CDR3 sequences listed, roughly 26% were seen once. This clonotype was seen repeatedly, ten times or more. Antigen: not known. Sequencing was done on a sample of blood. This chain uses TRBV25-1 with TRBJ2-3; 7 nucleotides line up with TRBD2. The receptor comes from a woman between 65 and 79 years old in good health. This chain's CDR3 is CASSELAEDTQYF. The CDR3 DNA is TGTGCCAGCAGTGAACTAGCGGAAGATACGCAGTATTTT.